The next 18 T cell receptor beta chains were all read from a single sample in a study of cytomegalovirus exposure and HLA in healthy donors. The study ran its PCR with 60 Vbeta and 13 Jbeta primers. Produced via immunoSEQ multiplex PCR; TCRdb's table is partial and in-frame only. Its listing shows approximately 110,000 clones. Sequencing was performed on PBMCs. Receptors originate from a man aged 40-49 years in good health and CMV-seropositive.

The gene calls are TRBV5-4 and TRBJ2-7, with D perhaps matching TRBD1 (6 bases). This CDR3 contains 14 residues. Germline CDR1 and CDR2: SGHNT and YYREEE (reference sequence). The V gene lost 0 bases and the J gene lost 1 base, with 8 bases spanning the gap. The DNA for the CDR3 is TGTGCCAGCAGCTTGGACAGGGCGTCCTACGAGCAGTACTTC. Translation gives CASSLDRASYEQYF.

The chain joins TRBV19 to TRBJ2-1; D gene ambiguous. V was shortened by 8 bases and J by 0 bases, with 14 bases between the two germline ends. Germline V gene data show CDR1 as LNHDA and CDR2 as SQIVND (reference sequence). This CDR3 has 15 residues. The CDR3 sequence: CASGRTSSSYNEQFF. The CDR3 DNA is TGTGCCAGTGGCCGTACATCCAGCTCCTACAATGAGCAGTTCTTC.

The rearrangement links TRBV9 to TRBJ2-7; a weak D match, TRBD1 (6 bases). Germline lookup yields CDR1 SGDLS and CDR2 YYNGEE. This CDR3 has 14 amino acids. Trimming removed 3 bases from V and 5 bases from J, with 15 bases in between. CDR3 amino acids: CASSETGVSHEQYF. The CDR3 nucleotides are TGTGCCAGCAGCGAGACAGGAGTTAGCCACGAGCAGTACTTC.

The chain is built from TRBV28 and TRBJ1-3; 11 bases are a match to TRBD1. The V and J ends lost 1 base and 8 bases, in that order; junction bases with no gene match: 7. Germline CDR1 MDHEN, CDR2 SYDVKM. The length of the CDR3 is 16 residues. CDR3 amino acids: CASSLLPGQGVDTIYF. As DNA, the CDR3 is TGTGCCAGCAGTTTATTACCGGGACAGGGGGTGGACACCATATATTTT. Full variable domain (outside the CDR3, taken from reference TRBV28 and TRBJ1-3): DVKVTQSSRYLVKRTGEKVFLECVQDMDHENMFWYRQDPGLGLRLIYFSYDVKMKEKGDIPEGYSVSREKKERFSLILESASTNQTSMYLCASSLLPGQGVDTIYFGEGSWLTVV.

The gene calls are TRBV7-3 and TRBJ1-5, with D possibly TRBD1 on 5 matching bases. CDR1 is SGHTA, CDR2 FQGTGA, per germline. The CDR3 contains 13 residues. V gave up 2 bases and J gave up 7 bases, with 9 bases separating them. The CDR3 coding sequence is TGTGCCAGCAGCTTACAGGGAGGACAGCCCCAGCATTTT. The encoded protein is CASSLQGGQPQHF.

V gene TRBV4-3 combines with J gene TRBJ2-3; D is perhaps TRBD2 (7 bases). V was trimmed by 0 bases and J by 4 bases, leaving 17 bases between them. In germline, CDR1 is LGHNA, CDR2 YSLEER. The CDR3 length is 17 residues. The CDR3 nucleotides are TGCGCCAGCAGCCAAGATGGAGGGGGGGGGCTTGCAGATACGCAGTATTTT. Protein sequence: CASSQDGGGGLADTQYF.

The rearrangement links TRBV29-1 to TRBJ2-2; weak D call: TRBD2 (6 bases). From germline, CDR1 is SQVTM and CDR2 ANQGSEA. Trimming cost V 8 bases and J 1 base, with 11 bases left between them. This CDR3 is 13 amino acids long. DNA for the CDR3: TGCAGCTCGGAGGGACGGAACACCGGGGAGCTGTTTTTT. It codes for CSSEGRNTGELFF.

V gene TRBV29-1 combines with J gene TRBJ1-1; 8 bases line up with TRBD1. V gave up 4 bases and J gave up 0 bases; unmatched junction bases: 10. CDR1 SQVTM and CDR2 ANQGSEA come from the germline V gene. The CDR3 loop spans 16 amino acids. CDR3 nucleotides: TGCAGCGTTGGGGGACAGGCGCTCGCACTGAACACTGAAGCTTTCTTT. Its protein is CSVGGQALALNTEAFF.

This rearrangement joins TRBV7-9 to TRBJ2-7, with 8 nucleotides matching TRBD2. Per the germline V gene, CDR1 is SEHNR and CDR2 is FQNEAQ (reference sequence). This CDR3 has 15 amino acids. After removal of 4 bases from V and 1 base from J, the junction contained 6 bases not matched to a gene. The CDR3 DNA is TGTGCCAGCAGCTCATCAGGACTAGCATCCTACGAGCAGTACTTC. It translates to CASSSSGLASYEQYF.

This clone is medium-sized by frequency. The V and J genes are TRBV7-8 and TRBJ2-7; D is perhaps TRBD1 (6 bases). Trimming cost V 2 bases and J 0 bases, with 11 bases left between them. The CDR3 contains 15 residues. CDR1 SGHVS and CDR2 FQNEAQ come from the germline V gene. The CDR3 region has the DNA TGTGCCAGCAGCTTATTCCAGGGGCCCTCCTACGAGCAGTACTTC. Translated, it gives CASSLFQGPSYEQYF.

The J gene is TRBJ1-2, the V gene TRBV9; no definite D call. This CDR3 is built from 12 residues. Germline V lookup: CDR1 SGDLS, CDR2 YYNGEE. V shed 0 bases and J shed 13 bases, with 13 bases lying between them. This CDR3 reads CASSVAGDKTTF. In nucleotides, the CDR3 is TGTGCCAGCAGCGTAGCTGGCGACAAGACCACCTTC.

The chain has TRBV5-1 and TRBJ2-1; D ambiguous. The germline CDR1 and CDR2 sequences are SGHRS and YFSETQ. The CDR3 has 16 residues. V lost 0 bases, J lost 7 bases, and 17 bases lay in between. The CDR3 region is CASSLDSLILPNEQFF. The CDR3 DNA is TGCGCCAGCAGCTTGGACAGCCTTATTCTCCCTAATGAGCAGTTCTTC.

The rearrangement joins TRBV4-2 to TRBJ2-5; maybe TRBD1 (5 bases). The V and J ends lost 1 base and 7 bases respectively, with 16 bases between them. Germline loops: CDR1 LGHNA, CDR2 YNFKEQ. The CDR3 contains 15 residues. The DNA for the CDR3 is TGTGCCAGCAGCCAAGTTGGGGCCTTCCAGGGGACCCAGTACTTC. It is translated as CASSQVGAFQGTQYF.

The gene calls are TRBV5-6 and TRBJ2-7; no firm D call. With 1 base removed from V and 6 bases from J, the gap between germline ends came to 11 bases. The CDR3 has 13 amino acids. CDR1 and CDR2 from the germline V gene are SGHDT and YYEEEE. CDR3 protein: CASSLSVSTEQYF. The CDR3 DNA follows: TGTGCCAGCAGCTTGTCTGTATCTACCGAGCAGTACTTC.

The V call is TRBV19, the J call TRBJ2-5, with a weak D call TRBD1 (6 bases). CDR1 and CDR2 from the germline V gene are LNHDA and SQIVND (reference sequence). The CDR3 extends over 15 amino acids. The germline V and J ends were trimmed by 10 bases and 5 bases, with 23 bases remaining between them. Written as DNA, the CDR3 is TGTGCCACTCGATTCAATAGTCAGGGGCCGGAGACCCAGTACTTC. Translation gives CATRFNSQGPETQYF.

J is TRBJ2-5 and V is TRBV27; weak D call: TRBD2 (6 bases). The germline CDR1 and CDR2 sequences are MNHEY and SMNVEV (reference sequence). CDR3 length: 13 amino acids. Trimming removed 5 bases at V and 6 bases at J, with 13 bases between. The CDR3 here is CASSRPGGKTQYF. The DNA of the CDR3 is TGTGCCAGCAGTAGGCCGGGCGGGAAGACCCAGTACTTC.

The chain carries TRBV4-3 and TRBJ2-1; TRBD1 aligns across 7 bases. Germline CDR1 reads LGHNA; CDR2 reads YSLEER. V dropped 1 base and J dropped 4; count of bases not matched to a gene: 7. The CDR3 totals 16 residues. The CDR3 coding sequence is TGCGCCAGCAGCCAAGTAGGCGGACAGGCTTACAATGAGCAGTTCTTC. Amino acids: CASSQVGGQAYNEQFF.

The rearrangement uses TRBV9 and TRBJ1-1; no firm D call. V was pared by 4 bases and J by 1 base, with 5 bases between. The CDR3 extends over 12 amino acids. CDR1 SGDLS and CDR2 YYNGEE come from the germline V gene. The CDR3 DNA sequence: TGTGCCAGCAGCCCCTGGAACACTGAAGCTTTCTTT. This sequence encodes CASSPWNTEAFF.